This paragraph covers one TCR beta chain sequence. The repertoire was sequenced with immunoSEQ multiplex PCR; TCRdb's copy has only in-frame clones and lacks some. The repertoire includes around 100,000 clones, 75% to 90% of them detected once, and over 0.75% sits in the top ten. This sample was included in a study of T cell clones after liver transplantation. Germline CDR1 reads SGHTA; CDR2 reads FQGNSA. This CDR3 is built from 15 residues. The trim removed 5 bases at V and 12 bases at J, leaving 14 bases unmatched. The origin of this receptor is a human donor who received a liver transplant. Sequencing was performed on CD4+ T cells from blood, taken before liver transplant. The chain has TRBV7-2 and TRBJ1-5; TRBD1 aligns across 9 bases. The CDR3: CASSGTGTGYPNQHF. Written as DNA, the CDR3 is TGTGCCAGCAGCGGTACCGGGACAGGGTACCCCAACCAGCATTTT.